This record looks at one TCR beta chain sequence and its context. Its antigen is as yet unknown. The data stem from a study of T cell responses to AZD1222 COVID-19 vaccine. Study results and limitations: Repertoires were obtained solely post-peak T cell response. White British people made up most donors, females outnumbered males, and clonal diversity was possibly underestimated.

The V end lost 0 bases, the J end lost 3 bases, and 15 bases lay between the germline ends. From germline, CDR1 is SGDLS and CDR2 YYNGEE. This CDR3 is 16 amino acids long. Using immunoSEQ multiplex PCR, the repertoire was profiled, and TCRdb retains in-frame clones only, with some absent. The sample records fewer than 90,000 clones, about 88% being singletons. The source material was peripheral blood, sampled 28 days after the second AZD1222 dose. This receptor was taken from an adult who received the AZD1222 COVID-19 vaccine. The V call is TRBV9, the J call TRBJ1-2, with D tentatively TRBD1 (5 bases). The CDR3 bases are TGTGCCAGCAGCGTAGATTTGTCGGGGCACGACTATGGCTACACCTTC. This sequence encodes CASSVDLSGHDYGYTF.